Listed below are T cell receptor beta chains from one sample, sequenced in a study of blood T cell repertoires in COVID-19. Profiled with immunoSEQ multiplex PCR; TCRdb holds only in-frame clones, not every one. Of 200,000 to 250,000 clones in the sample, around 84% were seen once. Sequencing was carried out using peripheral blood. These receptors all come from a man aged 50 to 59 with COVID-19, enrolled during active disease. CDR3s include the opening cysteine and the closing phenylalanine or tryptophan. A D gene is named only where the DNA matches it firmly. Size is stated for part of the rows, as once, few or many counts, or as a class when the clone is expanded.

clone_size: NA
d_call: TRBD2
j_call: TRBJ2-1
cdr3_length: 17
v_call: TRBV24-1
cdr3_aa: CATSDFGGRGAYNEQFF
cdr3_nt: TGTGCCACCAGTGATTTCGGTGGGCGGGGGGCATACAATGAGCAGTTCTTC

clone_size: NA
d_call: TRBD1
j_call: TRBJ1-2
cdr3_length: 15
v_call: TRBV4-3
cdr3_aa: CASSQDHQGDYGYTF
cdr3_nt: TGCGCCAGCAGCCAAGATCACCAGGGGGACTATGGCTACACCTTC

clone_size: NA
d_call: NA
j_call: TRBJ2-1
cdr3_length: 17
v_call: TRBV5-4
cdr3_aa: CASSPTGGATFYNEQFF
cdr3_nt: TGTGCCAGCAGCCCCACCGGAGGGGCGACGTTCTACAATGAGCAGTTCTTC

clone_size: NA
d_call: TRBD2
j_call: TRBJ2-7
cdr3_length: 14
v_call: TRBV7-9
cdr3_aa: CASSLTSGIREQYF
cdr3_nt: TGTGCCAGCAGCCTGACTAGCGGGATACGGGAGCAGTACTTC

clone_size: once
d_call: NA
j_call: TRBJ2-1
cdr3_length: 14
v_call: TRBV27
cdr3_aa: CASSLYRADNEQFF
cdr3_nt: TGTGCCAGCAGTTTATACAGGGCTGACAATGAGCAGTTCTTC

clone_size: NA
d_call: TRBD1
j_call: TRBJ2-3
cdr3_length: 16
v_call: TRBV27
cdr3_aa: CASSSDRGISTDTQYF
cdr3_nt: TGTGCCAGCAGTAGCGACAGGGGCATTAGCACAGATACGCAGTATTTT

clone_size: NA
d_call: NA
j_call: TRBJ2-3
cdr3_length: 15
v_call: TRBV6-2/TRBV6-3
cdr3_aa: CASSYSVQSTDTQYF
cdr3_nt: TGTGCCAGCAGTTACTCGGTCCAGAGCACAGATACGCAGTATTTT

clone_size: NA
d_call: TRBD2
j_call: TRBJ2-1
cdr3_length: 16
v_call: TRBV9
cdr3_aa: CASSVGSSGMGNEQFF
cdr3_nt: TGTGCCAGCAGCGTAGGCTCTAGCGGGATGGGGAATGAGCAGTTCTTC

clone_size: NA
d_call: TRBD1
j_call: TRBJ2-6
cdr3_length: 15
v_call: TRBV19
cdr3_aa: CAGGRTGVGANVLTF
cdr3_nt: TGTGCCGGGGGAAGGACAGGGGTTGGGGCCAACGTCCTGACTTTC

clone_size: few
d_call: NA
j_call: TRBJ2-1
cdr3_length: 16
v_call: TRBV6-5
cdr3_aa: CASSYSGLSSYNEQFF
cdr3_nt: TGTGCCAGCAGTTACTCTGGGCTAAGCTCCTACAATGAGCAGTTCTTC

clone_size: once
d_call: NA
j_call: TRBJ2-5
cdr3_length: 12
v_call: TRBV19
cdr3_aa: CASSNRQETQYF
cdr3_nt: TGTGCCAGTAGTAACCGGCAAGAGACCCAGTACTTC

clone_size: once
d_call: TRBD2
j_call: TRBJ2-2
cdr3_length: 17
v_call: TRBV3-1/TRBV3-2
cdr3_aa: CASSQASGGGNTGELFF
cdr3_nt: TGTGCCAGCAGCCAAGCTAGCGGGGGGGGGAACACCGGGGAGCTGTTTTTT

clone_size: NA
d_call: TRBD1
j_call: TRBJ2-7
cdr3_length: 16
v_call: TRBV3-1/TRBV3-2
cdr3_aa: CASSRQTGTGSYEQYF
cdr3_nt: TGTGCCAGCAGCCGGCAAACCGGGACAGGATCCTACGAGCAGTACTTC

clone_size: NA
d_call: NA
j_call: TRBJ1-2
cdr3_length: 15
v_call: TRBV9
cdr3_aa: CASSGELGRASGYTF
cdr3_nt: TGTGCCAGCAGCGGGGAGCTGGGCAGAGCTAGCGGCTACACCTTC

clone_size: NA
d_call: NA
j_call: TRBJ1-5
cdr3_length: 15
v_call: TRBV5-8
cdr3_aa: CASSFETGSNQPQHF
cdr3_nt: TGTGCCAGCAGCTTTGAGACAGGAAGCAATCAGCCCCAGCATTTT

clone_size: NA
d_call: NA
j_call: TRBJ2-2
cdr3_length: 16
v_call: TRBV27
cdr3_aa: CASSSYSGTNTGELFF
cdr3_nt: TGTGCCAGCAGTTCCTATAGCGGAACGAACACCGGGGAGCTGTTTTTT

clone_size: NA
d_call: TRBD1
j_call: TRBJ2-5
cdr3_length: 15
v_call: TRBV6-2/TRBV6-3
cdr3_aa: CASSTAGTGEETQYF
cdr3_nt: TGTGCCAGCAGTACAGCTGGGACAGGGGAAGAGACCCAGTACTTC

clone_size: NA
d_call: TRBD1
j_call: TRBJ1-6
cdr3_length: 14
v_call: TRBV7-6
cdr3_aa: CASSTGQGNSPLHF
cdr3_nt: TGTGCCAGCAGCACGGGACAGGGGAATTCACCCCTCCACTTT

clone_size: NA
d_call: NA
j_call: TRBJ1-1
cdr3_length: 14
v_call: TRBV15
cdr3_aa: CATSRDPGWTEAFF
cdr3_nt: TGTGCCACCAGCAGAGATCCAGGCTGGACTGAAGCTTTCTTT

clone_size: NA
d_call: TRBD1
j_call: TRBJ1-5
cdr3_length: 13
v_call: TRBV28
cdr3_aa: CASSDRANQPQHF
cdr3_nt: TGTGCCAGCAGCGACAGGGCCAATCAGCCCCAGCATTTT

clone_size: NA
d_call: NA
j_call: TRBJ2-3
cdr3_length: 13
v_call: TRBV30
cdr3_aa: CAWSGGSTDTQYF
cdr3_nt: TGTGCCTGGAGTGGCGGGAGCACAGATACGCAGTATTTT

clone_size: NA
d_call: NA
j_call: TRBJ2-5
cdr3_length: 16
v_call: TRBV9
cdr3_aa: CASSVAEGLVQETQYF
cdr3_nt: TGTGCCAGCAGCGTAGCGGAGGGCCTTGTCCAAGAGACCCAGTACTTC

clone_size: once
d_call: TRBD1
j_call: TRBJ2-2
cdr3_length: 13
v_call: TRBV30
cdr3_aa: CAGNRGVSGELFF
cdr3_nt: TGTGCCGGAAACAGGGGAGTGAGCGGGGAGCTGTTTTTT

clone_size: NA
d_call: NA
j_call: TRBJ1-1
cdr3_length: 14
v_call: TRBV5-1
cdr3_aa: CASSMQGSNTEAFF
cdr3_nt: TGCGCCAGCAGCATGCAGGGTTCGAACACTGAAGCTTTCTTT

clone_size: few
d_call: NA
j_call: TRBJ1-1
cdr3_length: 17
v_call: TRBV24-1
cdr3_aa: CATSDLPGWTMNTEAFF
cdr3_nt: TGTGCCACCAGTGATTTGCCAGGGTGGACCATGAACACTGAAGCTTTCTTT

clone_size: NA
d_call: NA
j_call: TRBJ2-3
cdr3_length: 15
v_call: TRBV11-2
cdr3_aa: CASSFVAGQPDTQYF
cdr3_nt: TGTGCCAGCAGCTTCGTCGCAGGGCAGCCAGATACGCAGTATTTT

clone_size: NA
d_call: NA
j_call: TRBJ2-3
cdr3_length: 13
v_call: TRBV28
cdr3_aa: CASSGDGTDTQYF
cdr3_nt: TGTGCCAGCAGTGGAGACGGCACAGATACGCAGTATTTT

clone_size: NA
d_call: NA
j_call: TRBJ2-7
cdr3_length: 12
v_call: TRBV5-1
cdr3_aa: CASSLYPYEQYF
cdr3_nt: TGCGCCAGCAGCTTATATCCCTACGAGCAGTACTTC

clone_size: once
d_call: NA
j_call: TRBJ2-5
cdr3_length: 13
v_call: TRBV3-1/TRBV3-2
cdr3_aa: CASSQRGRETQYF
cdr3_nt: TGTGCCAGCAGCCAAAGGGGCCGGGAGACCCAGTACTTC

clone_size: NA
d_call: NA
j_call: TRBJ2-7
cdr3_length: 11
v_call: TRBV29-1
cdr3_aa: CSVDLGTEQYF
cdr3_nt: TGCAGCGTTGACTTGGGCACCGAGCAGTACTTC

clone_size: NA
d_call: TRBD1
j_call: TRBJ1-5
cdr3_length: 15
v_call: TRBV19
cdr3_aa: CASNDRGVGNQPQHF
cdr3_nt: TGTGCCAGTAATGACAGGGGTGTGGGCAATCAGCCCCAGCATTTT

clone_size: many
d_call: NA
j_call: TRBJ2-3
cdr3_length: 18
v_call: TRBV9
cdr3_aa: CASSAPGGLQSHTDTQYF
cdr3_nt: TGTGCCAGCAGCGCACCCGGGGGACTCCAATCCCACACAGATACGCAGTATTTT

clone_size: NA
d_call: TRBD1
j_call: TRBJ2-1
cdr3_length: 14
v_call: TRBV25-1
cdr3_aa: CASRTGTGGNEQFF
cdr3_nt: TGTGCCAGCAGGACCGGGACAGGGGGCAATGAGCAGTTCTTC

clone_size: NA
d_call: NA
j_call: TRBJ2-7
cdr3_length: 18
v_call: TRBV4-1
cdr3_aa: CASSQEPPVARMKIEQYF
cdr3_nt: TGCGCCAGCAGCCAAGAACCCCCGGTAGCTCGAATGAAGATCGAGCAGTACTTC

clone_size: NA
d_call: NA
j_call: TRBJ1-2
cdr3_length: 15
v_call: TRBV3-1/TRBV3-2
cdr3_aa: CASSPWSGSAVGYTF
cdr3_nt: TGTGCCAGCAGCCCTTGGAGTGGTAGTGCCGTTGGCTACACCTTC

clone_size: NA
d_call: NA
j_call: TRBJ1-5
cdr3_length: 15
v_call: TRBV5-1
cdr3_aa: CASSLGGDSYQPQHF
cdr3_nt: TGCGCCAGCAGCTTGGGGGGTGACAGCTATCAGCCCCAGCATTTT

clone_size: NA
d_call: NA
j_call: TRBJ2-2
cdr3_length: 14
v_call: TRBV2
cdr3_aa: CASDSGGNTGELFF
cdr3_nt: TGTGCCAGCGACTCCGGGGGGAACACCGGGGAGCTGTTTTTT

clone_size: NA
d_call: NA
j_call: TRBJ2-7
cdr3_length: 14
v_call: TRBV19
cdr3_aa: CASSMTWGAYEQYF
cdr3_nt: TGTGCCAGTAGTATGACATGGGGCGCCTACGAGCAGTACTTC

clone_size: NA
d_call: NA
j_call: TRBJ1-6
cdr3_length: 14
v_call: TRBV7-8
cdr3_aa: CASSLEGPASPLHF
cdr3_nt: TGTGCCAGCAGCTTAGAGGGGCCGGCCTCACCCCTCCACTTT

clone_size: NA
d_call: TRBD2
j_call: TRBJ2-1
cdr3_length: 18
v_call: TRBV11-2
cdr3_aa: CASSLDLAGRSLANEQFF
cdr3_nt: TGTGCCAGCAGCTTAGACTTAGCGGGAAGGAGCCTGGCTAATGAGCAGTTCTTC

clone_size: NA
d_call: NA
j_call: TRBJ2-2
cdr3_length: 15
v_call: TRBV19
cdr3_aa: CASSRQGGLSGELFF
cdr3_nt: TGTGCCAGTAGTAGGCAGGGTGGTCTTTCCGGGGAGCTGTTTTTT

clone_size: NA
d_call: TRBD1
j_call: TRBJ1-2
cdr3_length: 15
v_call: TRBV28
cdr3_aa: CASSLHNQGALGYTF
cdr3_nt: TGTGCCAGCAGTCTACACAATCAGGGGGCGTTGGGCTACACCTTC

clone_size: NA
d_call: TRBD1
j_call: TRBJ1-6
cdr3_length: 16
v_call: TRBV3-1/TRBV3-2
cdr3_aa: CASSQDSGTGYSPLHF
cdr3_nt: TGTGCCAGCAGCCAAGATTCGGGGACAGGGTATTCACCCCTCCACTTT

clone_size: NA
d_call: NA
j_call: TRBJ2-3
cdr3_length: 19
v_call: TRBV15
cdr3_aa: CATSRDSSVWGGSTDTQYF
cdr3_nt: TGTGCCACCAGCAGAGATTCGTCTGTCTGGGGCGGTAGCACAGATACGCAGTATTTT

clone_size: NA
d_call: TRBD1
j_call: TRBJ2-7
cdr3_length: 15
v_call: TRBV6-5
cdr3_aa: CASSYALGTAYEQYF
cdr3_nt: TGTGCCAGCAGTTACGCCTTAGGGACAGCCTACGAGCAGTACTTC

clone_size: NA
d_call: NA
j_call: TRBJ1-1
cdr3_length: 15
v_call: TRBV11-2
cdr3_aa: CASSPPLGGNTEAFF
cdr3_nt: TGTGCCAGCAGCCCTCCGCTGGGGGGGAACACTGAAGCTTTCTTT

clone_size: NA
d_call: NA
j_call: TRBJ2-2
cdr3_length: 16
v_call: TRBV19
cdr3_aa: CASSKGVGANTGELFF
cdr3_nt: TGTGCCAGTAGTAAGGGGGTAGGGGCGAACACCGGGGAGCTGTTTTTT

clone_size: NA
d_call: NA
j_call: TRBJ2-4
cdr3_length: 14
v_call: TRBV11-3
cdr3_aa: CASSYFLAKNIQYF
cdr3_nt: TGTGCCAGCAGTTACTTCCTAGCCAAAAACATTCAGTACTTC